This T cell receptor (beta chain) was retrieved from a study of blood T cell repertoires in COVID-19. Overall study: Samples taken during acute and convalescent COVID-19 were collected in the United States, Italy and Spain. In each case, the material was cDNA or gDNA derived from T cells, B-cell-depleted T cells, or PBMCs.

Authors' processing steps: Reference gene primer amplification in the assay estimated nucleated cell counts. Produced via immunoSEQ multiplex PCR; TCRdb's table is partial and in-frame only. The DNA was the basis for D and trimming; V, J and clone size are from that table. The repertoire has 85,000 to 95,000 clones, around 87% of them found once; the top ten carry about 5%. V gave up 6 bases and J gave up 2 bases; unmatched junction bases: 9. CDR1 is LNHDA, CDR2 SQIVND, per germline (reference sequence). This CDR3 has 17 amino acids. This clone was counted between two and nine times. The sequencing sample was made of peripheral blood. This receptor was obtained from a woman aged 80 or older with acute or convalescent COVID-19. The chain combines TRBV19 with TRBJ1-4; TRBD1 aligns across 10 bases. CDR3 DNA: TGTGCCAGTAGGTCTCGACAGGGGGCGAGCACTAATGAAAAACTGTTTTTT. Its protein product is CASRSRQGASTNEKLFF.